This TCR beta chain was identified in a study of chemoradiotherapy in HPV16-positive cancers. Over chemoradiotherapy, repertoires were sampled more than once. The protocol was immunoSEQ multiplex PCR, while the TCRdb copy is restricted to in-frame clones and leaves out a portion. The table shows under 85,000 clones, with about 88% occurring only once. A remark on this clone: Its antigen is not known.

The study's findings and limits: Candidate HPV-specific clones and E7-related TCR motifs grew in tumor during treatment. HPV-specific T cells were functionally defined from only two HPV16-positive patients.

Sequenced material: blood, taken from a patient who underwent chemoradiotherapy. The receptor was derived from a human donor with HPV-associated anogenital cancer.

The CDR3 loop reads CASSLVGERTNEKLFF. The CDR3 DNA reads as TGTGCCAGCAGCTTGGTGGGGGAGAGGACTAATGAAAAACTGTTTTTT. The chain employs TRBV5-5 and TRBJ1-4, with a tentative D call TRBD1 (5 bases). This CDR3 region has 16 residues. Trimming cost V 0 bases and J 2 bases, with 11 bases left between them. Germline-derived CDR1 and CDR2 are SGHKS and YYEKEE (reference sequence).